The T cell receptor (beta chain) described here comes from a study of T cells in Graves' hyperthyroidism and ophthalmopathy. Across the study: Once the initial diagnosis was made, peripheral blood was obtained before any treatment.

The CDR3 covers 15 residues. The V gene lost 2 bases and the J gene lost 2 bases, with 10 bases spanning the gap. Germline V gives CDR1 SGHTA, CDR2 FQGNSA. The sample holds many counts of this clonotype. What it binds is not known. Notes on the study in general: With a median lead of approximately 6 months before onset, the model predicted ophthalmopathy.

TCR beta CDR3 regions were amplified from RNA. HTBI primers drove first-round RT-PCR of the TCR CDR3. TCRdb re-called the multiplex PCR reads with MiXCR, one entry per CDR3 protein. The table has about 500,000 distinct CDR3 sequences, about 16% seen once. Lactation, pregnancy, other autoimmune disease or uncontrolled infection led to exclusion of patients. Diagnoses were made from clinical symptoms, serum measures (thyroxine and TRAb), thyroid ultrasound and orbital computed tomography. The gene calls are TRBV7-2 and TRBJ1-5; D unclear. What was sequenced was blood. The origin of this receptor is a woman aged 30 to 39 with Graves' ophthalmopathy. As DNA, the CDR3 is TGTGCCAGCAGCTTACTAGGGTCGGGCAATCAGCCCCAGCATTTT. Protein sequence: CASSLLGSGNQPQHF.